Shown below are 6 T cell receptor beta chains from a single sample sequenced in a study of blood T cell repertoires in COVID-19. Some clones are missing from TCRdb's copy, which holds only in-frame ones; the method was immunoSEQ multiplex PCR. The data show around 180,000 clones, over 65% seen once. The sequencing sample was made of peripheral blood. These receptors came from a person aged 65 to 85 with COVID-19, enrolled during active disease.

The rearrangement uses TRBV30 and TRBJ2-3; TRBD1 matches at 10 bases. CDR1 is GTSNPN and CDR2 is SVGIG in the germline V gene (reference sequence). This CDR3 has 13 amino acids. J gave up 5 bases and V 5 bases, and 4 bases lay outside the gene matches. The CDR3 here is CAWDRGQLDTQYF. CDR3 coding DNA: TGTGCCTGGGACAGGGGGCAGTTAGATACGCAGTATTTT.

The chain uses TRBV28 and TRBJ1-1, with D possibly being TRBD1 (5 bases). Germline CDR1 reads MDHEN; CDR2 reads SYDVKM. V dropped 5 bases and J dropped 3 bases, with 13 bases sitting between them. This CDR3 has 14 residues. The CDR3 DNA reads as TGTGCCAGCAGTATGAGACAGCTGCACACTGAAGCTTTCTTT. Residues: CASSMRQLHTEAFF.

The chain is built from TRBV6-2 or TRBV6-3 and TRBJ2-7; D might be TRBD2 (5 bases). The CDR3 extends over 15 amino acids. Germline CDR1 MNHEY, CDR2 SVGEGT. V was pared by 6 bases and J by 0 bases, with 15 bases between. Here the CDR3 DNA reads TGTGCCAGCAGCTCCATTAGGACTTACTCCTACGAGCAGTACTTC. This codes for CASSSIRTYSYEQYF.

V is TRBV19 and J is TRBJ1-4; 8 positions agree with TRBD1. CDR1 and CDR2 (germline): LNHDA, SQIVND (reference sequence). Unmatched junction bases numbered 27, after V lost 4 bases and J lost 8 bases. The CDR3 contains 21 residues. The CDR3 sequence is CASSTNHHDRGQRKKGEKLFF. In DNA form, the CDR3 reads TGTGCCAGTAGTACGAATCATCATGACAGGGGCCAACGTAAAAAAGGAGAAAAACTGTTTTTT.

This rearrangement joins TRBV6-4 to TRBJ1-5; the D is unclear. The CDR3 loop spans 15 amino acids. Germline assignment: CDR1 MRHNA and CDR2 SNTAGT. Trimming took 0 bases from V and 4 from J, leaving 10 bases between them. In nucleotides, the CDR3 is TGTGCCAGCAGTGACTCGAGGCCCTTTAATCAGCCCCAGCATTTT. It yields the protein CASSDSRPFNQPQHF.

This chain uses TRBV5-6 with TRBJ2-7; 9 bases fit TRBD1. With 5 bases clipped from V and 3 bases from J, the junction kept 6 bases outside the gene matches. The CDR3 loop spans 14 amino acids. Germline CDR1 is SGHDT and CDR2 is YYEEEE. CDR3 DNA: TGTGCCAGCAGGCGACGGGACAGGGACTACGAGCAGTACTTC. Protein sequence: CASRRRDRDYEQYF.